This is a list of T cell receptor beta chains from one sample in a study of CD8 T cells in Susac syndrome. TCRdb independently ran MiXCR on the immunoSEQ multiplex PCR reads; one entry per CDR3 protein. The repertoire holds some 450,000 distinct CDR3 sequences, with 75% to 90% as singletons. The sample taken for sequencing was CD8+ T cells from PBMCs. These TCRs come from a human donor with multiple sclerosis. The CDR3 runs from the conserved cysteine through the conserved F or W. D genes are given only for firm matches. The size field is filled for only some rows; it gives once, few, many or a size class.

V: TRBV15; size: -; J: TRBJ2-7; D: -; CDR3: CATSGPDSYEQYF; DNA: TGTGCCACCAGCGGACCCGACTCCTACGAGCAGTACTTC
V: TRBV28; size: -; J: TRBJ2-7; D: -; CDR3: CASSLRPGSIHEQYF; DNA: TGTGCCAGCAGTTTACGGCCAGGGAGTATCCACGAGCAGTACTTC
V: TRBV10-1; size: once; J: TRBJ2-7; D: TRBD1; CDR3: CASSESGTRGQGSPYEQYF; DNA: TGCGCCAGCAGTGAGTCAGGAACCAGGGGACAGGGGTCCCCCTACGAGCAGTACTTC
V: TRBV6-1; size: -; J: TRBJ2-1; D: -; CDR3: CASSDRVGYNEQFF; DNA: TGTGCCAGCAGTGACAGGGTAGGTTACAATGAGCAGTTCTTC
V: TRBV27; size: -; J: TRBJ1-2; D: -; CDR3: CASSRRDLKGYTF; DNA: TGTGCCAGCAGTCGCCGGGACCTAAAGGGCTACACCTTC
V: TRBV27; size: -; J: TRBJ2-7; D: TRBD2; CDR3: CASSSGIPYEQYF; DNA: TGTGCCAGCTCTAGCGGGATTCCCTACGAGCAGTACTTC
V: TRBV6-2/TRBV6-3; size: -; J: TRBJ2-3; D: -; CDR3: CASSYVAGSTDTQYF; DNA: TGTGCCAGCAGTTATGTGGCGGGGAGCACAGATACGCAGTATTTT
V: TRBV6-1; size: -; J: TRBJ1-1; D: -; CDR3: CASSDWGTDTEAFF; DNA: TGTGCCAGCAGTGACTGGGGGACTGACACTGAAGCTTTCTTT
V: TRBV28; size: -; J: TRBJ1-2; D: -; CDR3: CASSSRRGTYGYTF; DNA: TGTGCCAGCAGTTCTAGGAGGGGGACCTATGGCTACACCTTC
V: TRBV27; size: -; J: TRBJ1-6; D: TRBD1; CDR3: CASSLGTGFSPLHF; DNA: TGTGCCAGCAGTTTGGGGACAGGGTTTTCACCCCTCCACTTT
V: TRBV14; size: -; J: TRBJ2-5; D: -; CDR3: CASSQTVQTQYF; DNA: TGTGCCAGCAGCCAAACTGTTCAGACCCAGTACTTC
V: TRBV5-4; size: -; J: TRBJ2-1; D: -; CDR3: CASSLLGRNNEQFF; DNA: TGTGCCAGCAGCTTGTTGGGCCGGAACAATGAGCAGTTCTTC
V: TRBV6-5; size: -; J: TRBJ2-7; D: -; CDR3: CATSLGYEQYF; DNA: TGTGCGACCAGCCTTGGCTACGAGCAGTACTTC
V: TRBV25-1; size: -; J: TRBJ2-7; D: -; CDR3: CASSELEGSSSYEQYF; DNA: TGTGCCAGCAGTGAATTGGAGGGTTCTTCTTCCTACGAGCAGTACTTC
V: TRBV6-1; size: few; J: TRBJ2-7; D: TRBD1; CDR3: CASSGQGDEQYF; DNA: TGTGCCAGCAGTGGACAGGGCGACGAGCAGTACTTC
V: TRBV27; size: -; J: TRBJ2-2; D: TRBD2; CDR3: CASSSFLAGGPLGTGELFF; DNA: TGTGCCAGCAGTTCCTTCCTAGCGGGGGGGCCATTGGGCACCGGGGAGCTGTTTTTT
V: TRBV4-1; size: -; J: TRBJ1-5; D: -; CDR3: CASSQEVRDTQPQHF; DNA: TGCGCCAGCAGCCAAGAGGTCAGGGATACTCAGCCCCAGCATTTT
V: TRBV19; size: -; J: TRBJ1-5; D: -; CDR3: CASSIQGEGNQPQHF; DNA: TGTGCCAGTAGTATCCAGGGTGAGGGCAATCAGCCCCAGCATTTT
V: TRBV4-1; size: -; J: TRBJ2-1; D: -; CDR3: CASSPPAGSNEQFF; DNA: TGCGCCAGCAGCCCCCCCGCAGGGAGCAATGAGCAGTTCTTC
V: TRBV24-1; size: -; J: TRBJ2-7; D: -; CDR3: CATRWGYEQYF; DNA: TGTGCCACCAGGTGGGGGTACGAGCAGTACTTC
V: TRBV5-1; size: -; J: TRBJ1-1; D: TRBD1; CDR3: CASSQGEMSANTEAFF; DNA: TGCGCCAGCAGCCAGGGGGAGATGTCGGCGAACACTGAAGCTTTCTTT
V: TRBV12-3/TRBV12-4; size: once; J: TRBJ1-1; D: -; CDR3: CANSDGGWGAFF; DNA: TGTGCCAACTCGGACGGCGGATGGGGAGCTTTCTTT
V: TRBV4-1; size: -; J: TRBJ2-1; D: TRBD2; CDR3: CASSEYWGRENQDEQFF; DNA: TGCGCCAGCAGCGAGTACTGGGGGAGGGAGAATCAGGATGAGCAGTTCTTC
V: TRBV11-2; size: -; J: TRBJ2-7; D: TRBD2; CDR3: CASSLGGTSFYEQYF; DNA: TGTGCCAGCAGCTTAGGTGGGACTAGTTTTTACGAGCAGTACTTC
V: TRBV27; size: -; J: TRBJ1-2; D: -; CDR3: CASTPYRGNYGYTF; DNA: TGTGCCAGCACCCCTTATCGCGGTAACTATGGCTACACCTTC
V: TRBV3-1; size: -; J: TRBJ1-1; D: TRBD1; CDR3: CASSPWTGGITEAFF; DNA: TGTGCCAGCAGCCCTTGGACAGGGGGGATCACTGAAGCTTTCTTT